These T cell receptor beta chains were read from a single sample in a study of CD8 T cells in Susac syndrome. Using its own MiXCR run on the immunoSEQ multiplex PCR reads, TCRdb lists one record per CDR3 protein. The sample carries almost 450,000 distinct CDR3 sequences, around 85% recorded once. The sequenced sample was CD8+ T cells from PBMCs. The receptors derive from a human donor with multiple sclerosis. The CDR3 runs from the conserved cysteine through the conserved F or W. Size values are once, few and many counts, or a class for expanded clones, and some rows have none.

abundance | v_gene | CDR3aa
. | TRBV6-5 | CASRQGWGNQPQHF
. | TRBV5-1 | CASSLVGFTQYF
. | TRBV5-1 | CASSIGDSGANVLTF
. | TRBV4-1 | CASSQAPAGLYEQFF
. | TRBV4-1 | CASSQGTWGNQPQHF
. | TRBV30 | CAWSVGVAGGPDTQYF
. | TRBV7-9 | CASSLPDRAGANVLTF
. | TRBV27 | CASSLGVLQPQHF
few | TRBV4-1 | CASRDRAGNTIYF
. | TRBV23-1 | CASRGTGGYYEQYF
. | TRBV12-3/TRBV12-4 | CASMGQVSNQPQHF
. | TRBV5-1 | CASSEATEIEETQYF
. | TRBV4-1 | CASSQAREEYNEQFF
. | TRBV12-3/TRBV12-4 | CASRNLTGTGDNEQFF
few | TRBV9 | CASGSRYNEQFF
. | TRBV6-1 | CASSEPHPSTDTQYF
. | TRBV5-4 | CASSLSIPNYGYTF
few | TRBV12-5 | CASGFTDERLIPGANVLTF
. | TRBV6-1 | CASSHDTGTGGEEQYF
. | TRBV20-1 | CSARDSERPYNEQFF
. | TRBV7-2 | CASSLRAPGQGAAGYTF
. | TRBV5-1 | CASSLGTPSVYGYTF
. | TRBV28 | CASIGTLGKSSYEQYF
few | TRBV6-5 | CASSYWSRQGIDTQYF
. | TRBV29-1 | CSVWEGNTEAFF
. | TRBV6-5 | CASSYSSGWDTEAFF
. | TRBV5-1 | CASSSDPSEETQYF
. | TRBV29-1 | CSVEDTYEQYF
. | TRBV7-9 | CASSTLGTGSSYEQYF
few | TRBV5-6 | CASSLGQYTGELFF
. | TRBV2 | CASLERTLGETQYF
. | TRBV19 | CASRSSTQGDYGYTF
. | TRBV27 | CASSTQTTTSGTGADTQYF
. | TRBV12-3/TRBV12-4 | CASSLSSSGRAPFF
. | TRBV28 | CASNMEVTSGVNEQFF
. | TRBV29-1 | CSVEDINLGYNEQFF
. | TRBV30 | CARGTGPYEQYF
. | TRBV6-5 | CASSYSNGAAYEQYF
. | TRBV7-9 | CASSLGRTEGYEQYF
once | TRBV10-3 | CAISEGRRGPTNEKLFF
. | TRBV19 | CASSIDPGSTEAFF
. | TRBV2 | CASSEDGGSSYEQYF
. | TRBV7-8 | CASSRRQGRTGELFF
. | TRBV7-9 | CASSLAGGPAEAFF
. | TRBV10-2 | CASGGTASNEQYF
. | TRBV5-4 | CASSTTNEYKQFF
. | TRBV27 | CASSLQGQETQYF
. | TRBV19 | CASSSEGGTDTQYF
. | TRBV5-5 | CASNPQAGGSYNEQFF
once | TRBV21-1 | CASRQGLRSNQPQHF
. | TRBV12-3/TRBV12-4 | CASSPDRDWSYGYTF
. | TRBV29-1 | CSVEGLLGVYEQYF